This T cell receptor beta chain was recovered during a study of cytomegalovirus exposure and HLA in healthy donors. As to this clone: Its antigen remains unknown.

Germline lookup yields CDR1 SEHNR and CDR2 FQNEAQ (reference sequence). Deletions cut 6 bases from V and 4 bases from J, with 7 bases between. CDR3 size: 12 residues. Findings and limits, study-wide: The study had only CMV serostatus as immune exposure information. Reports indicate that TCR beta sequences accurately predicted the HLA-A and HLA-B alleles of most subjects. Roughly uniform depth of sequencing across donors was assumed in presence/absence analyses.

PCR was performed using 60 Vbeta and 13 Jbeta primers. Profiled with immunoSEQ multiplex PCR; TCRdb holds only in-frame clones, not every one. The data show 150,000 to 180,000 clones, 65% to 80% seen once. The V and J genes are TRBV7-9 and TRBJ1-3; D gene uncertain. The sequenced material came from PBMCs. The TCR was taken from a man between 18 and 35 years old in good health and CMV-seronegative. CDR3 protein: CASSSGGNTIYF. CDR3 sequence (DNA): TGTGCCAGCAGTTCCGGGGGAAACACCATATATTTT.